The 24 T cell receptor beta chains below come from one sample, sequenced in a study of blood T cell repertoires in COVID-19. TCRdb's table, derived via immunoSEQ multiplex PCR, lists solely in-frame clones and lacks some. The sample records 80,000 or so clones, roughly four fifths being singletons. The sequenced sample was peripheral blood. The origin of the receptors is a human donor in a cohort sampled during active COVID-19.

In DNA, the CDR3 is TGTGCCAGCTCACCAATTAAAACGACAGAAGAGACCCAGTACTTC. Its translation is CASSPIKTTEETQYF. The chain carries TRBV18 and TRBJ2-5; D is perhaps TRBD1 (5 bases). V was cut by 2 bases and J by 3 bases, with 13 bases left in between. The CDR3 loop spans 15 amino acids. Looked up from germline, CDR1 is KGHSH and CDR2 is LQKENI.

Written as DNA, the CDR3 is TGTGCCAGCTACCAGGCCCCACCCTACGAGCAGTACTTC. Translation: CASYQAPPYEQYF. The chain carries TRBV6-6 and TRBJ2-7; no clear D. CDR3 length equals 13 residues. The germline CDR1 and CDR2 sequences are MNHNY and SVGAGI (reference sequence). The germline V and J ends were trimmed by 8 bases and 2 bases, with 13 bases remaining between them.

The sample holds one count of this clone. The CDR3 DNA sequence: TGTGCCAGCGGAGGTAGAAGCTACGAGCAGTACTTC. Translating gives CASGGRSYEQYF. V gene TRBV7-9 combines with J gene TRBJ2-7; a weak D match, TRBD2 (5 bases). The CDR3 has 12 residues. Trimming removed 8 bases from V and 3 bases from J, with 11 bases in between. Germline CDR1 and CDR2: SEHNR and FQNEAQ (reference sequence).

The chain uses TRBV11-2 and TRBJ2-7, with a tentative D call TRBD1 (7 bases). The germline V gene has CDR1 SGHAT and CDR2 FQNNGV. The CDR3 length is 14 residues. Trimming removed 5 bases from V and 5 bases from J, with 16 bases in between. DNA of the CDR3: TGTGCCAGCAGCGCGGGACAGTATCGGCACGAGCAGTACTTC. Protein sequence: CASSAGQYRHEQYF.

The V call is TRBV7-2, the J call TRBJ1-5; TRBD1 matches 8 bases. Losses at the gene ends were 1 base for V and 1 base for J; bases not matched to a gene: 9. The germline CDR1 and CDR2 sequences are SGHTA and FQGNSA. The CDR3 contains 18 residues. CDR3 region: CASSLGFDRGISNQPQHF. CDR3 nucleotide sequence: TGTGCCAGCAGCTTAGGTTTCGACAGGGGAATAAGCAATCAGCCCCAGCATTTT.

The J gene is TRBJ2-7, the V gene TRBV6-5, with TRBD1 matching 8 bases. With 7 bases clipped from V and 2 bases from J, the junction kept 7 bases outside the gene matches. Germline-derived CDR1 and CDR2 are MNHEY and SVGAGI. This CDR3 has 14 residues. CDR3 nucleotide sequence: TGTGCCAGCACGATAGGGACAGGACCCTACGAGCAGTACTTC. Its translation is CASTIGTGPYEQYF.

As DNA, the CDR3 is TGCGCCAGCAGCCAAGGTTGGGGCGTGATCACTGAAGCTTTCTTT. Its translation: CASSQGWGVITEAFF. V is TRBV4-3 and J is TRBJ1-1; tentative D call: TRBD1 (5 bases). The ends were cut back, 1 base at V and 4 bases at J, with 13 bases in the middle. Germline V CDR1 and CDR2: LGHNA, YSLEER. The CDR3 is made up of 15 amino acids.

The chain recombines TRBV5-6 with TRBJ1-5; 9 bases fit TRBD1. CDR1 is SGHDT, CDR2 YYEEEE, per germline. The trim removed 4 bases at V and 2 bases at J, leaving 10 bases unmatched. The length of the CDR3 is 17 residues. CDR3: CASSLFMGQGGNQPQHF. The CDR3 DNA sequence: TGTGCCAGCAGCCTCTTCATGGGACAGGGTGGCAATCAGCCCCAGCATTTT.

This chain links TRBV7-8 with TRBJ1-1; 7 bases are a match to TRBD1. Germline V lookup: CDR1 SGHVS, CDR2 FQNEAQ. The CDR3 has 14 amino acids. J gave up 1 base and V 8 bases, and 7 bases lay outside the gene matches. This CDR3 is CASFEGARNTEAFF. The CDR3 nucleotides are TGTGCCAGCTTCGAGGGGGCCCGGAACACTGAAGCTTTCTTT. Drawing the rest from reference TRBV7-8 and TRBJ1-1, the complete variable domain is GAGVSQSPRYKVAKRGQDVALRCDPISGHVSLFWYQQALGQGPEFLTYFQNEAQLDKSGLPSDRFFAERPEGSVSTLKIQRTQQEDSAVYLCASFEGARNTEAFFGQGTRLTVV.

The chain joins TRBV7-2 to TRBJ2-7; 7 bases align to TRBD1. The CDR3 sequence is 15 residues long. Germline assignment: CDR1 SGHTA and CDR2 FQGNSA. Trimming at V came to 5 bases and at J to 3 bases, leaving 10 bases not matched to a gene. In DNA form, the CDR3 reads TGTGCCAGCAGCCCTGTATCCGGGACAGTCTACGAGCAGTACTTC. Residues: CASSPVSGTVYEQYF.

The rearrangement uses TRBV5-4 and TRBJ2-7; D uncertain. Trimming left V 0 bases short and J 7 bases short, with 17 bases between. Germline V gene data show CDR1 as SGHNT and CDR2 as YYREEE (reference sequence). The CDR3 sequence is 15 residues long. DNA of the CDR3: TGTGCCAGCAGCTTGGGGGCAGTGGAATTAGAAGAGCAGTACTTC. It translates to CASSLGAVELEEQYF.

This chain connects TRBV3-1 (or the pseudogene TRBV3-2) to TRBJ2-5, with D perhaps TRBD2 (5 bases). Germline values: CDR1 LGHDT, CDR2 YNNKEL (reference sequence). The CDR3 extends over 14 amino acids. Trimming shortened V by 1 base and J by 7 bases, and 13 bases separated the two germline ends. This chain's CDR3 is CASSQVPHRGTQYF. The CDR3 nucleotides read TGTGCCAGCAGCCAAGTACCACACCGGGGGACCCAGTACTTC.

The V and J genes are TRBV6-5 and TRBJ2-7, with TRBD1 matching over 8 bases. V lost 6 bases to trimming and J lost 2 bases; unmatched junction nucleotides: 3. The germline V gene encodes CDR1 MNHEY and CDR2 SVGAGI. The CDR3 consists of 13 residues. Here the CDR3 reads CASRDRATYEQYF. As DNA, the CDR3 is TGTGCCAGCAGGGACAGGGCCACCTACGAGCAGTACTTC.

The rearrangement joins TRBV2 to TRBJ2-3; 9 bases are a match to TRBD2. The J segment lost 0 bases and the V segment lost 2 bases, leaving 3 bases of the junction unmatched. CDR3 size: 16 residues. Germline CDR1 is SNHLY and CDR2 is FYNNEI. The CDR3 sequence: CASSERAGGSTDTQYF. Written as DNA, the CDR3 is TGTGCCAGCAGTGAAAGGGCGGGGGGGAGCACAGATACGCAGTATTTT.

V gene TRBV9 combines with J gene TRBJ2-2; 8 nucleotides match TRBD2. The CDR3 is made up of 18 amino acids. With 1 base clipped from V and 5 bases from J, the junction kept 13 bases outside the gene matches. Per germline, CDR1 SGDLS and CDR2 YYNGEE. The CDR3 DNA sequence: TGTGCCAGCAGCGTATTGCCCCCCGGGGGGGAGAGGACCGGGGAGCTGTTTTTT. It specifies CASSVLPPGGERTGELFF.

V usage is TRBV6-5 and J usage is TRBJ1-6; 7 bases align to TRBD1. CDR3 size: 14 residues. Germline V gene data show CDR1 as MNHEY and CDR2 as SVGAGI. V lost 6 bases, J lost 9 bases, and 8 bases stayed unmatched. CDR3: CASSQGVLGSPLHF. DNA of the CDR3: TGTGCCAGCAGCCAGGGGGTTTTGGGTTCACCCCTCCACTTT.

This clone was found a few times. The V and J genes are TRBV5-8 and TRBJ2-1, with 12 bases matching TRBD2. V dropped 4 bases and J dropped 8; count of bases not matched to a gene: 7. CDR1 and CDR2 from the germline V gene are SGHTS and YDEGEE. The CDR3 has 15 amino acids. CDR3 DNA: TGTGCCAGCAGCCTAGGACTAGCGGGACGGGATGAGCAGTTCTTC. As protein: CASSLGLAGRDEQFF.

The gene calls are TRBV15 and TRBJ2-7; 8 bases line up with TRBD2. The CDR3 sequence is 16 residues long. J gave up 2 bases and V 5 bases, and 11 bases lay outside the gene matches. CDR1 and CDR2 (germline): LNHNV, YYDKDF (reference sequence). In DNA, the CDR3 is TGTGCCACCAGCTACAATCGGGGGGGTCTAACCTACGAGCAGTACTTC. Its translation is CATSYNRGGLTYEQYF.

CDR3 loop: CASRPVPGLTEAFF. The CDR3 DNA reads as TGTGCCAGCAGACCTGTCCCAGGGCTCACTGAAGCTTTCTTT. The chain combines TRBV6-2 or TRBV6-3 with TRBJ1-1, with a possible D match to TRBD1 (5 bases). CDR3 length equals 14 residues. The V and J ends lost 6 bases and 4 bases respectively, with 15 bases between them. Looked up from germline, CDR1 is MNHEY and CDR2 is SVGEGT.

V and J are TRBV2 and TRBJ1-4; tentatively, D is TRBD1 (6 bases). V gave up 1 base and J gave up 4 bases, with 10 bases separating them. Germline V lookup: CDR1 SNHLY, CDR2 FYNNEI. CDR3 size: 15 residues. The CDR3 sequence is CASSEETGGNEKLFF. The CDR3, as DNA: TGTGCCAGCAGTGAAGAGACAGGCGGTAATGAAAAACTGTTTTTT. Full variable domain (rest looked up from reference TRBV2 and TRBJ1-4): EPEVTQTPSHQVTQMGQEVILRCVPISNHLYFYWYRQILGQKVEFLVSFYNNEISEKSEIFDDQFSVERPDGSNFTLKIRSTKLEDSAMYFCASSEETGGNEKLFFGSGTQLSVL.

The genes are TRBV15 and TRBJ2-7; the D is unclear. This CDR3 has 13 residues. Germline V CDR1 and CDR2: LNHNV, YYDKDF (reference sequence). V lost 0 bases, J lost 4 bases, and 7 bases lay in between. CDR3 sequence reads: CATSRESNYEQYF. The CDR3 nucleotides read TGTGCCACCAGCAGAGAGTCAAATTACGAGCAGTACTTC.

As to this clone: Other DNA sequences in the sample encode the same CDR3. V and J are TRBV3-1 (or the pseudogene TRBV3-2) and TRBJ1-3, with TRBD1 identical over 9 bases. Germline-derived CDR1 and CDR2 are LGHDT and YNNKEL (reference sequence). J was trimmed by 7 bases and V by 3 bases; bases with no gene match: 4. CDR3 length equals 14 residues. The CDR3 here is CASSQGQGRNTIYF. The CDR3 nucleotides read TGTGCCAGCAGCCAGGGACAGGGTAGGAACACCATATATTTT.

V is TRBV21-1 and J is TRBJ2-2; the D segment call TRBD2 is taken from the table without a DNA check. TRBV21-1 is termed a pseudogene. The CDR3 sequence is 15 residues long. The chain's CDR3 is CASSLARRNTGELFF. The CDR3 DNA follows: TGTGCCAGTAGCTTAGCTCGGAGGAACACCGGGGAGCTGTTTTTT.

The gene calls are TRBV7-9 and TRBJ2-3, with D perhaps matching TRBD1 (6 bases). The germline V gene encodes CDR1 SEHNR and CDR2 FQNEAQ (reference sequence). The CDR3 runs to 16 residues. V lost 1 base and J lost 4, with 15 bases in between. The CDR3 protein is CASSLDWGRGADTQYF. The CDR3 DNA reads TGTGCCAGCAGCTTAGACTGGGGGCGAGGAGCAGATACGCAGTATTTT.